A selection of T cell receptor beta chains follows, all from one sample in a study of glioma-infiltrating T cells after dendritic cell vaccination. Generated by immunoSEQ multiplex PCR, the TCRdb table keeps only in-frame clones and is missing some. The sample has 40,000 to 60,000 clones; about 85% are singletons. Sequencing was performed on blood, taken before dendritic cell vaccination. The receptors stem from a human donor with glioblastoma. Both conserved end residues are part of each CDR3. Each record gives: CDR3 DNA, CDR3 protein, D gene, clone size, J gene, V gene. The D gene is left open where the match is weak. Clone size is given for some rows only: seen once, a few or many times, or a class if the clone is expanded.

DNA: TGTGCCAGCAGACCCACCAGGGGCCCCTCTGGAAACACCATATATTTT; CDR3: CASRPTRGPSGNTIYF; D: NA; size: NA; J: TRBJ1-3; V: TRBV11-2
DNA: TGTGCCAGCAGTCGACAGGGAGTTAGCTCCTACGAGCAGTACTTC; CDR3: CASSRQGVSSYEQYF; D: TRBD1; size: NA; J: TRBJ2-7; V: TRBV27
DNA: TGTGCCAGCAGCTTACTAGCGGGGGGACTCAATGAGCAGTTCTTC; CDR3: CASSLLAGGLNEQFF; D: TRBD2; size: NA; J: TRBJ2-1; V: TRBV5-4
DNA: TGTGCCAGCGCCGGCCAGGGGAATTACGGTACGCAGTATTTT; CDR3: CASAGQGNYGTQYF; D: NA; size: NA; J: TRBJ2-3; V: TRBV18
DNA: TGTGCCAGCAGCCGGGACAGGGGAAATTCGCAGTCACCCCTCCACTTT; CDR3: CASSRDRGNSQSPLHF; D: TRBD1; size: few; J: TRBJ1-6; V: TRBV2
DNA: TGTGCCAGCAGCTCGGGACTAGCCAATGAGCAGTTCTTC; CDR3: CASSSGLANEQFF; D: TRBD2; size: NA; J: TRBJ2-1; V: TRBV7-8
DNA: TGTGCCAGCAGCCCATCCGGGACTAGTGCAGATACGCAGTATTTT; CDR3: CASSPSGTSADTQYF; D: TRBD2; size: NA; J: TRBJ2-3; V: TRBV5-6
DNA: TGTGCCACCAGCAGACGTACTAGCGGGACCGTAAATGAGCAGTTCTTC; CDR3: CATSRRTSGTVNEQFF; D: TRBD2; size: NA; J: TRBJ2-1; V: TRBV15
DNA: TGCGCCAGCAGCACCTCGACAGCGAACACCGGGGAGCTGTTTTTT; CDR3: CASSTSTANTGELFF; D: NA; size: once; J: TRBJ2-2; V: TRBV5-1
DNA: TGTGCCAGCAGCTTAGACCCTCAGGGGCTCGAGCAGTACTTC; CDR3: CASSLDPQGLEQYF; D: NA; size: NA; J: TRBJ2-7; V: TRBV7-2
DNA: TGTGCCAGCAGCTTAAGTGGGGGCGGATATGGCTACACCTTC; CDR3: CASSLSGGGYGYTF; D: NA; size: NA; J: TRBJ1-2; V: TRBV11-2
DNA: TGTGCCAGCAGTTTAACCCCGGTTCAGCCCCAGCATTTT; CDR3: CASSLTPVQPQHF; D: NA; size: NA; J: TRBJ1-5; V: TRBV27